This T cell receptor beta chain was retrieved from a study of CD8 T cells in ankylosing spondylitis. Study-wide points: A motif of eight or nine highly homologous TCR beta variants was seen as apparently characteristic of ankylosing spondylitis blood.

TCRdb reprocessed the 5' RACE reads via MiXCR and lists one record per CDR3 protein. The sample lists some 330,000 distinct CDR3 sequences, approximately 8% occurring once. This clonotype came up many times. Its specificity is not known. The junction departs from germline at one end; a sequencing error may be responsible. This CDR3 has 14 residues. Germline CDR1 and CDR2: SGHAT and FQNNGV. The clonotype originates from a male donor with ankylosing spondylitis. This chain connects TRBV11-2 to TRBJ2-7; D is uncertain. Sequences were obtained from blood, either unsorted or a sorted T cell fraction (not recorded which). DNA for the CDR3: TGTGCCAGCAGCCTAGACATAGGCCTCGACGAGCAGTACTTC. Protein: CASSLDIGLDEQYF.